What follows is one TCR beta chain and its context. The specificity of this receptor is unknown. No qualities accompany the bases; no much larger clone lies one base away. PBMCs were isolated by density centrifugation and stained for CD3, CD4 and CD8, after which CD4+ and CD8+ T cells were sorted on a FACSAria. Scalp biopsies and blood samples were obtained from unaffected controls. The library was made by the immunoSEQ multiplex PCR assay. RNA was extracted from all samples and reverse transcribed into cDNA, which served as template for TCR sequencing. First-strand cDNA was synthesized using SuperScript III with a 2:1 mix of oligo-dT and random hexamers. Amplification bias was assessed with a synthetic immune receptor repertoire, and residual bias was removed computationally. Processing in the source paper ran as follows. Raw reads were preprocessed for error removal, and CDR3 was defined according to IMGT conventions as running from the conserved cysteine to phenylalanine. Clonality was calculated as 1 minus Shannon entropy normalized by log2 of the number of productive unique TCRs. Whether scalp clones were CD4 or CD8 was inferred by matching scalp TCRbeta sequences against CD4 and CD8 repertoires sorted from blood. Sourced from immuneACCESS, this table was stored by TCRdb with only in-frame sequences that have V and J called. A share of the clones is absent; for the studies checked, an unresolved V gene accounts for under half, and the remainder has no known explanation. That table furnishes V, J and clone size, whereas the DNA furnished D and trimming. The sample data list roughly 140,000 clones, and less than 75% of these were observed just once. The ten largest clones represent 36% of the sample.

These data come from a study of CD8+ T cells in alopecia areata (dated by TCRdb to 2017 to 2018). Describing the broader study: High-throughput TCRbeta sequencing was used to examine T cell clonal expansion in alopecia areata in both the C3H/HeJ mouse model and human patients. Human TCRbeta sequencing covered scalp tissue and sorted CD4+ and CD8+ peripheral blood T cells from patchy and totalis/universalis alopecia areata patients and healthy controls. Clonality in the scalp was compared among normal scalp (n=4), patchy alopecia areata scalp (n=8), and alopecia totalis/universalis scalp (n=8). RNA was obtained with the PAXgene miRNA kit for fixed scalp, the miRNeasy kit for PBMCs, and the RNeasy kit for mouse skin. TCRbeta CDR3 regions were amplified by immunoSEQ multiplex PCR with 35 Vbeta forward and 13 Jbeta reverse primers. What the study reported, not specific to this receptor: Higher clonality and more expanded CD8+ clones were observed in lesional scalp than in normal scalp, particularly in alopecia totalis/universalis, a finding suggestive of antigenic drive. TCR sequences shared between patients were less clear than in mice, possibly partly because of HLA diversity in the patient population. Unlike mouse skin, where gammadelta T cells dominate, normal human skin contains resident alphabeta T cells that get sequenced too, which complicates analysis of the scalp TCR repertoire.

Relative to germline, V is 2 bases shorter and J is 3 bases shorter, with 20 bases between their ends. The CDR3 holds 17 amino acids from the cysteine to the phenylalanine. Kept here is only the CDR3 DNA, which spans 51 bases and is read in frame from base 1. In the germline V gene, CDR1 corresponds to SNHLY and CDR2 to FYNNEI. The rearranged segments are TRBV2 and TRBJ2-7, with a tentative D gene TRBD2 over 5 matching bases. The sequencing input was CD8+ T cells sorted from blood. The sequence was collected from a human donor in good health. The CDR3 has the sequence CASSELKRTHGGYEQYF. The bases read TGTGCCAGCAGTGAATTGAAACGGACTCATGGCGGCTACGAGCAGTACTTC.